Reported below is one T cell receptor (beta chain). V lost 6 bases and J lost 3; bases outside the gene matches: 4. The CDR3 is 14 residues long. Germline CDR1 SNHLY, CDR2 FYNNEI. Method: immunoSEQ multiplex PCR; TCRdb's copy keeps in-frame clones and lacks some. The table lists over a million clones, roughly 74% of them singletons. The record originates from a study of shared clonotypes between healthy human individuals. The sequence was collected from a man younger than 30 in good health. Some clones in this sample may be carry-over from other donors' samples. The genes are TRBV2 and TRBJ2-7, with 11 bases lining up with TRBD2. Sequenced sample: memory CD4+ T cells from PBMCs. The subset is: CD45RA-negative fraction. The CDR3 protein is CASRIGTSGYEQYF. The DNA of the CDR3 is TGTGCCAGCAGGATTGGGACTAGCGGCTACGAGCAGTACTTC.